This T cell receptor beta chain was retrieved from a study of blood T cells in healthy people across ages. Study results and caveats: Donors of long life had a larger count of naive CD4+ cells and greater diversity than aged donors. Per million T cells, TCR beta diversity dropped roughly linearly as age increased.

Sample donors were healthy Caucasian individuals that came from Russia, aged 6 to 90. V shed 6 bases and J shed 4 bases, with 21 bases lying between them. This CDR3 spans 16 amino acids. Germline assignment: CDR1 MNHNS and CDR2 SASEGT. A word on this clonotype: Its antigen is currently unknown.

For the second PCR, which ran for roughly 6 to 12 cycles, a sample-barcoded 5' primer and a J-beta primer mix were used. The template-switch adaptor, which had 12 random nucleotides, put a tag on each cDNA molecule. MiXCR was run by TCRdb on the 5' RACE reads, yielding one entry per CDR3 protein. The repertoire holds hundreds of thousands of distinct CDR3 sequences, about 21% seen once, with 3.5% to 4% in the top ten. The receptor comes from a man in his 70s in good health. The chain carries TRBV6-1 and TRBJ2-5; D tentatively fits TRBD1 or TRBD2 (5 bases each). Sequenced input: blood. This chain's CDR3 is CASRPTSGNRGETQYF. DNA for the CDR3: TGTGCCAGCAGACCCACCTCGGGAAATAGGGGAGAGACCCAGTACTTC.